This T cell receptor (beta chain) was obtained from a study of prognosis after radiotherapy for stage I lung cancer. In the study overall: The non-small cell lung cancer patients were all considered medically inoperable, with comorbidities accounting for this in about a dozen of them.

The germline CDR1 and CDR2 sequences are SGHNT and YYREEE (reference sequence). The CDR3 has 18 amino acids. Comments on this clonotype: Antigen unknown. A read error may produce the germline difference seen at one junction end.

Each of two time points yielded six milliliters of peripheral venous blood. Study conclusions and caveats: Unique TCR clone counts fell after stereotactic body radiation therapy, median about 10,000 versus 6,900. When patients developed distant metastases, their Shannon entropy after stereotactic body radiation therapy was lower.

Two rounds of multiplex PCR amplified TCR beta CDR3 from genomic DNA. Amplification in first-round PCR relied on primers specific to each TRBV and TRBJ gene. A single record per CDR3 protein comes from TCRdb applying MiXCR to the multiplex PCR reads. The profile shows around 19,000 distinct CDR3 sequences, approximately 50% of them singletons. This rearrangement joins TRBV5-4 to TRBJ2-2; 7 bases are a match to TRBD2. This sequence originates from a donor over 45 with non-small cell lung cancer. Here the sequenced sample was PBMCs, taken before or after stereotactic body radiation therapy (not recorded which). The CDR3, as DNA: TGTGCCAGCAGCTTTGGCGGGGGTGGCGGGCTGAACACCTGGGAGCTGTTTTTT. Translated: CASSFGGGGGLNTWELFF.